A selection of T cell receptor beta chains follows, all from one sample in a study of shared clonotypes between healthy human individuals. Profiled with immunoSEQ multiplex PCR; TCRdb holds only in-frame clones, not every one. The repertoire has fewer than 1.8 million clones, roughly 98.5% of them found once; the top ten carry around 0.33%. Sequenced input: naive CD4+ T cells sorted from blood. These receptors were obtained from a man aged 30 to 39 in good health. The CDR3 runs from the conserved cysteine through the conserved F or W. Fields, in order: J gene, V gene, D gene, clone size, CDR3 DNA, CDR3 protein. A D gene is named only where the DNA matches it firmly. The size field is filled for only some rows; it gives once, few, many or a size class.

TRBJ2-5	TRBV5-6	NA	NA	TGTGCCAGCAGCTTGGGGTTCCCGGGGGAGACCCAGTACTTC	CASSLGFPGETQYF
TRBJ1-1	TRBV14	NA	NA	TGTGCCAGCAGCCTCCTACACCAGGGAACCTTGAACACTGAAGCTTTCTTT	CASSLLHQGTLNTEAFF
TRBJ2-3	TRBV18	NA	NA	TGTGCCAGCTCACTAAGGCTCGGGGTTAGCACAGATACGCAGTATTTT	CASSLRLGVSTDTQYF
TRBJ1-2	TRBV9	TRBD1	NA	TGTGCCAGCAGCCCCACAGGGGTTAACTATGGCTACACCTTC	CASSPTGVNYGYTF
TRBJ1-1	TRBV29-1	NA	NA	TGCAGCGTTGGGTTCGATTACACTGAAGCTTTCTTT	CSVGFDYTEAFF
TRBJ1-1	TRBV6-5	NA	once	TGTGCCAGCACCAGGTATCGGGGAACGGGGACTGAAGCTTTCTTT	CASTRYRGTGTEAFF
TRBJ2-2	TRBV18	TRBD2	NA	TGTGCCAGCTCCGATAGACTAGCGGGAACCGGGGAGCTGTTTTTT	CASSDRLAGTGELFF
TRBJ2-7	TRBV19	TRBD2	NA	TGTGCCACCTTCCTTCTAGCGGGAGGGCTGGGCGAGCAGTACTTC	CATFLLAGGLGEQYF
TRBJ2-1	TRBV6-4	TRBD2	NA	TGTGCCAGCAGATTGACTAGCGCTTACAATGAGCAGTTCTTC	CASRLTSAYNEQFF
TRBJ2-5	TRBV28	TRBD2	NA	TGTGCCAGCAGTTCACTAGCGGGAGTGAATACCCAGTACTTC	CASSSLAGVNTQYF
TRBJ2-3	TRBV9	NA	NA	TGTGCCAGCAGCTACTGGGACTCCCGCACAGATACGCAGTATTTT	CASSYWDSRTDTQYF
TRBJ2-1	TRBV20-1	NA	once	TGCAGTGCCACTAGAGGGGATGAGCAGTTCTTC	CSATRGDEQFF
TRBJ2-5	TRBV1	NA	NA	TGCACCAGCAGCCAAGTCGGCAAGGATGACCAAGAGACCCAGTACTTC	CTSSQVGKDDQETQYF
TRBJ2-7	TRBV11-2	TRBD2	NA	TGTGCCAGCAGCCAGGACCCGGGACTAAGGGGCGAGCAGTACTTC	CASSQDPGLRGEQYF
TRBJ2-3	TRBV9	NA	NA	TGTGCCAGCAGCGCTTTCTCACGCACAGATACGCAGTATTTT	CASSAFSRTDTQYF
TRBJ2-7	TRBV29-1	TRBD1	NA	TGCAGCGTTGTAGGTGGGTGGGGACAGGGGGCGCGTGAGCAGTACTTC	CSVVGGWGQGAREQYF
TRBJ1-3	TRBV5-1	NA	NA	TGCGCCAGCAGCGTCTCAGATAACTCTGGAAACACCATATATTTT	CASSVSDNSGNTIYF
TRBJ1-1	TRBV11-2	NA	NA	TGTGCCAGCAGCCCCGGGGTCGAGTATCGCACTGAAGCTTTCTTT	CASSPGVEYRTEAFF
TRBJ1-3	TRBV4-1	NA	NA	TGCGCCAGCAGCCAAGTCATGTCGGACAAGGTTCTAACGTATTTT	CASSQVMSDKVLTYF
TRBJ2-1	TRBV19	TRBD2	NA	TGTGCCAGTAGTACAACCGGACTAGCCAATGAGCAGTTCTTC	CASSTTGLANEQFF
TRBJ1-2	TRBV11-2	TRBD1	NA	TGTGCCAGCAGCTTGACAGGGGAAATGGCGCGGTATGGCTACACCTTC	CASSLTGEMARYGYTF
TRBJ2-7	TRBV5-1	NA	once	TGCGCCAGCAGCCAACAGGGATTGTCCCCATACGAGCAGTACTTC	CASSQQGLSPYEQYF
TRBJ1-2	TRBV28	NA	NA	TGTGCCAGCAGTTTGCGGACCTATGGCTACACCTTC	CASSLRTYGYTF